This TCR beta chain was documented in a study of blood T cell repertoires in COVID-19. Sequencing used immunoSEQ multiplex PCR; TCRdb keeps in-frame clones, though not all of them. The data hold about 210,000 clones, with about three quarters observed a single time. Germline assignment: CDR1 SGHKS and CDR2 YYEKEE (reference sequence). The CDR3 sequence is 17 residues long. Trimming took 0 bases from V and 3 from J; bases not matched to a gene: 6. Source material: peripheral blood. The clonotype was recovered from a woman in her 70s with acute or convalescent COVID-19. This chain links TRBV5-5 with TRBJ2-6, with 7 bases aligning to TRBD2. The CDR3 DNA follows: TGTGCCAGCAGCTTGGACCCGGGACTACTTGGGGCCAACGTCCTGACTTTC. Translation gives CASSLDPGLLGANVLTF.